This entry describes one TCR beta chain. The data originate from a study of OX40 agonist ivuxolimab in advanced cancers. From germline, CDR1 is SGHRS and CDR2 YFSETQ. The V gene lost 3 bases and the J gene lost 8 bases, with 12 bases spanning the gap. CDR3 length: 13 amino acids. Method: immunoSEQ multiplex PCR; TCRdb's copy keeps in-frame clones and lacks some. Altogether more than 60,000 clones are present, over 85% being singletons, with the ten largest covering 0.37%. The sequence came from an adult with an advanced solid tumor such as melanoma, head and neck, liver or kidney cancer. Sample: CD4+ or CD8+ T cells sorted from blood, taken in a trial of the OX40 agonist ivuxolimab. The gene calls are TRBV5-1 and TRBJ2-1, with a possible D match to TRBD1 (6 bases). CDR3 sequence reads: CASSWAGVDEQFF. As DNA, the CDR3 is TGCGCCAGCAGCTGGGCAGGGGTAGATGAGCAGTTCTTC.